The 17 T cell receptor beta chains reported below all come from one sample, sequenced in a study of cytotoxic CD8 clonotypes in ibrutinib-treated CLL. Sequencing was performed with immunoSEQ multiplex PCR; in TCRdb, only in-frame clones are kept and a portion is missing. The sample has roughly 250,000 clones; roughly 74% are singletons. Material: PBMCs, obtained after 24 months of ibrutinib treatment. The receptors derive from a human donor with chronic lymphocytic leukemia.

This chain links TRBV9 with TRBJ2-1, with D possibly being TRBD1 or TRBD2 (5 bases each). Germline CDR1 reads SGDLS; CDR2 reads YYNGEE. CDR3 length: 15 amino acids. V gave up 1 base and J gave up 8 bases, with 16 bases separating them. The CDR3 coding sequence is TGTGCCAGCAGCGTACCCGCTACCGGGGCCCATGAGCAGTTCTTC. It translates to CASSVPATGAHEQFF.

This rearrangement joins TRBV9 to TRBJ2-7, with D tentatively TRBD2 (5 bases). The CDR3 is made up of 18 amino acids. The ends were cut back, 0 bases at V and 4 bases at J, with 23 bases in the middle. Germline V CDR1 and CDR2: SGDLS, YYNGEE. For the CDR3, the DNA is TGTGCCAGCAGCGTAGGGGCGGGCGGGCTCCTAACCGCTTACGAGCAGTACTTC. It is translated as CASSVGAGGLLTAYEQYF.

The rearrangement uses TRBV9 and TRBJ2-2; D call uncertain. The CDR3 totals 13 residues. The ends were cut back, 0 bases at V and 5 bases at J, with 5 bases in the middle. Germline V gene data show CDR1 as SGDLS and CDR2 as YYNGEE. CDR3 sequence reads: CASSVAHTGELFF. The CDR3 nucleotides read TGTGCCAGCAGCGTAGCCCATACCGGGGAGCTGTTTTTT.

J is TRBJ2-2 and V is TRBV7-3; 8 positions agree with TRBD2. The CDR3 runs 14 residues. After removal of 5 bases from V and 7 bases from J, the junction contained 6 bases not matched to a gene. Germline V gene data show CDR1 as SGHTA and CDR2 as FQGTGA. CDR3 in amino acids: CASSLPSGGGELFF. For the CDR3, the DNA is TGTGCCAGCAGCCTCCCCAGCGGGGGCGGGGAGCTGTTTTTT.

V gene TRBV20-1 combines with J gene TRBJ2-3, with unresolved D. Trimming removed 4 bases from V and 1 base from J, with 3 bases in between. The CDR3 sequence is 11 residues long. In germline, CDR1 is DFQATT, CDR2 SNEGSKA (reference sequence). The CDR3 is CSAIGTDTQYF. The CDR3 bases are TGCAGTGCTATCGGCACAGATACGCAGTATTTT.

The chain is built from TRBV28 and TRBJ1-1; 8 bases align to TRBD1. V gave up 10 bases and J gave up 0 bases; unmatched junction bases: 7. The germline V gene has CDR1 MDHEN and CDR2 SYDVKM. This CDR3 has 14 residues. Here the CDR3 DNA reads TGTGCCACCAAGCAGGGGGCGATGAACACTGAAGCTTTCTTT. This encodes CATKQGAMNTEAFF.

In this sample, this clone turned up a few times. The chain links TRBV7-9 to TRBJ2-1, with D perhaps TRBD2 (5 bases). Trimming pared 3 bases from V and 5 bases from J, leaving 17 bases between. Germline V lookup: CDR1 SEHNR, CDR2 FQNEAQ (reference sequence). CDR3 length equals 16 residues. Written as DNA, the CDR3 is TGTGCCAGCAGCTTCCCTCGACAACTAGTAAACAATGAGCAGTTCTTC. Amino acid sequence: CASSFPRQLVNNEQFF.

The genes are TRBV5-5 and TRBJ1-1; D remains ambiguous. The CDR3 runs 14 residues. Trimming took off 1 base at V and 6 bases at J, with 13 bases between the two ends. Germline CDR1 SGHKS, CDR2 YYEKEE (reference sequence). The CDR3 sequence is CASSLSTFLPEAFF. The CDR3 DNA sequence: TGTGCCAGCAGCTTGTCGACATTTCTACCTGAAGCTTTCTTT.

V is TRBV28 and J is TRBJ1-2, with 7 bases matching TRBD1. The V and J ends lost 6 bases and 3 bases, in that order; junction bases with no gene match: 4. CDR3 length equals 13 residues. Germline V gene lookup returns CDR1 MDHEN and CDR2 SYDVKM. CDR3 region: CASRVDRDYGYTF. The CDR3 nucleotides are TGTGCCAGCAGGGTAGACAGGGACTATGGCTACACCTTC.

This clone was observed a handful of times. The chain combines TRBV28 with TRBJ1-2; D gene uncertain. CDR1 is MDHEN and CDR2 is SYDVKM in the germline V gene. This CDR3 has 12 amino acids. V lost 3 bases and J lost 8, with 10 bases in between. CDR3 in DNA: TGTGCCAGCAGTTTCCCCGGCCGAGGCTACACCTTC. Amino acids: CASSFPGRGYTF.

This clone was detected a few times. This rearrangement joins TRBV7-9 to TRBJ1-2; TRBD1 might be the D (5 bases). Germline V CDR1 and CDR2: SEHNR, FQNEAQ (reference sequence). This CDR3 is 13 amino acids long. Deletions cut 5 bases from V and 8 bases from J, with 15 bases between. The CDR3 sequence is CASSPSRGEGYTF. The CDR3 DNA reads as TGTGCCAGCAGCCCGTCTCGGGGGGAAGGCTACACCTTC.

This clone showed up just a few times. The V call is TRBV7-9, the J call TRBJ2-3; 10 positions match TRBD1. V dropped 5 bases and J dropped 6; count of bases not matched to a gene: 5. The CDR3 has 14 residues. Germline CDR1 SEHNR, CDR2 FQNEAQ (reference sequence). The CDR3 coding sequence is TGTGCCAGCAGCCCGGGACAGGGGATGGATACGCAGTATTTT. Its protein is CASSPGQGMDTQYF.

This chain joins TRBV4-2 and TRBJ2-7; TRBD1 or TRBD2 may be the D gene (5 bases each). The V and J ends lost 0 bases and 1 base respectively, with 13 bases between them. This CDR3 comprises 16 residues. Germline lookup yields CDR1 LGHNA and CDR2 YNFKEQ. The CDR3 DNA reads as TGTGCCAGCAGCCAAGAGTCGGGGCCGGGTTCCTACGAGCAGTACTTC. Amino acids: CASSQESGPGSYEQYF.

This chain uses TRBV7-9 with TRBJ2-1, with D perhaps matching TRBD2 (5 bases). CDR1 is SEHNR and CDR2 is FQNEAQ in the germline V gene (reference sequence). The CDR3 extends over 14 amino acids. Trimming removed 2 bases from V and 7 bases from J, with 12 bases in between. In DNA form, the CDR3 reads TGTGCCAGCAGCTTACCGGCCTCGGGGAATGAGCAGTTCTTC. Encoded protein: CASSLPASGNEQFF. The whole variable domain, filled in from reference TRBV7-9 and TRBJ2-1, reads DTGVSQNPRHKITKRGQNVTFRCDPISEHNRLYWYRQTLGQGPEFLTYFQNEAQLEKSRLLSDRFSAERPKGSFSTLEIQRTEQGDSAMYLCASSLPASGNEQFFGPGTRLTVL.

This chain joins TRBV25-1 and TRBJ1-2, with 7 bases fitting TRBD1. The CDR3 sequence is 15 residues long. Germline lookup yields CDR1 MGHDK and CDR2 SYGVNS. Losses at the gene ends were 0 bases for V and 8 bases for J; bases not matched to a gene: 9. Here the CDR3 DNA reads TGTGCCAGCAGTGAATATGGGGGGACAGTTGGCGGCTACACCTTC. Amino acids: CASSEYGGTVGGYTF.

The V call is TRBV29-1, the J call TRBJ2-3, with TRBD2 identical over 8 bases. V was pared by 8 bases and J by 1 base, with 8 bases of the junction left unmatched. Germline CDR1 SQVTM, CDR2 ANQGSEA. The CDR3 sequence is 14 residues long. Written as DNA, the CDR3 is TGCAGCAAGTATAGCGGGGTAGGCACAGATACGCAGTATTTT. Translation gives CSKYSGVGTDTQYF.

The gene calls are TRBV5-1 and TRBJ2-2; TRBD2 aligns across 11 bases. Trimming took 9 bases from V and 6 from J; bases not matched to a gene: 13. This CDR3 region has 16 residues. Germline loops: CDR1 SGHRS, CDR2 YFSETQ. CDR3 in amino acids: CAIRTSGLGDAGELFF. The CDR3, as DNA: TGCGCCATTAGGACTAGCGGGCTTGGGGACGCCGGGGAGCTGTTTTTT.